These 10 T cell receptor beta chains share one sample of origin, sequenced in a study of CD4 T cells in relation to SARS-CoV-2 and coronaviruses. Only in-frame clones appear in the TCRdb table, and some are missing; sequencing was by immunoSEQ multiplex PCR. The sample has some 42,000 clones, 70% to 90% seen once; the top ten hold 9% to 9.5%. The material sequenced was memory CD4+ T cells from PBMCs. These receptors were obtained from an adult with COVID-19.

J is TRBJ1-3 and V is TRBV3-1 (or the pseudogene TRBV3-2); unclear D gene. This CDR3 comprises 16 residues. Germline V CDR1 and CDR2: LGHDT, YNNKEL (reference sequence). Deletions cut 1 base from V and 4 bases from J, with 14 bases between. In DNA form, the CDR3 reads TGTGCCAGCAGCCAAGTTCCGGGCCTGGGAGGAAACACCATATATTTT. Protein: CASSQVPGLGGNTIYF.

The CDR3 loop is CASRPPFYNEQFF. The CDR3 nucleotides read TGTGCCAGCAGGCCTCCCTTTTACAATGAGCAGTTCTTC. The V and J genes are TRBV11-2 and TRBJ2-1, with D uncertain. The CDR3 contains 13 residues. Germline V lookup: CDR1 SGHAT, CDR2 FQNNGV. V gave up 6 bases and J gave up 4 bases, with 10 bases separating them.

The V call is TRBV6-1, the J call TRBJ1-2; no firm D call. Germline V gene sequence: CDR1 MNHNS, CDR2 SASEGT. The length of the CDR3 is 15 residues. Trimming shortened V by 0 bases and J by 4 bases, and 12 bases separated the two germline ends. CDR3 amino acids: CASSEALSLIYGYTF. Here the CDR3 DNA reads TGTGCCAGCAGTGAAGCGCTTTCCTTGATCTATGGCTACACCTTC.

V usage is TRBV5-4 and J usage is TRBJ2-7, with D uncertain. The CDR3 consists of 13 residues. Trimming removed 1 base from V and 6 bases from J, with 11 bases in between. Germline lookup yields CDR1 SGHNT and CDR2 YYREEE (reference sequence). The CDR3 DNA sequence: TGTGCCAGCAGCTTGTCAGGTGGCCGCGAGCAGTACTTC. Translated, it gives CASSLSGGREQYF.

J is TRBJ1-2 and V is TRBV6-1, with D hard to call. Trimming took off 2 bases at V and 5 bases at J, with 9 bases between the two ends. CDR3 length equals 13 residues. Germline V gives CDR1 MNHNS, CDR2 SASEGT. CDR3 sequence: CASSESREYGYTF. The CDR3 nucleotides are TGTGCCAGCAGTGAATCAAGGGAGTATGGCTACACCTTC.

This chain joins TRBV9 and TRBJ2-3; no firm D call. The CDR3 covers 13 residues. Looked up from germline, CDR1 is SGDLS and CDR2 is YYNGEE. V shed 1 base and J shed 0 bases, with 3 bases lying between them. The CDR3 region is CASSVTSTDTQYF. CDR3 nucleotides: TGTGCCAGCAGCGTAACTAGCACAGATACGCAGTATTTT.

V gene TRBV7-3 combines with J gene TRBJ2-7, with 10 bases identical to TRBD2. Germline V gives CDR1 SGHTA, CDR2 FQGTGA. V was pared by 5 bases and J by 5 bases, with 6 bases of the junction left unmatched. This CDR3 contains 14 residues. CDR3 sequence (DNA): TGTGCCAGCAGCAACACCGGGACTAGCGACGAGCAGTACTTC. It translates to CASSNTGTSDEQYF.

The CDR3 spells CAWSVASSGNTIYF. The CDR3 region has the DNA TGTGCCTGGAGTGTGGCAAGTTCTGGAAACACCATATATTTT. This chain connects TRBV30 to TRBJ1-3, with D unclear. Per the germline V gene, CDR1 is GTSNPN and CDR2 is SVGIG (reference sequence). V was clipped by 0 bases and J by 1 base, with 7 bases between them. The CDR3 length is 14 residues.

The table lists this clone with a few counts. V is TRBV18 and J is TRBJ2-2; 7 nucleotides agree with TRBD1. V lost 6 bases and J lost 4; bases outside the gene matches: 5. Germline CDR1 and CDR2: KGHSH and LQKENI. The CDR3 runs 14 residues. Here the CDR3 reads CASSQGQTTGELFF. DNA of the CDR3: TGTGCCAGCTCGCAGGGACAGACCACCGGGGAGCTGTTTTTT.

This sequence joins TRBV5-4 and TRBJ2-1; either TRBD1 or TRBD2 may fit D (5 bases each). The CDR3 loop spans 16 amino acids. Germline CDR1 reads SGHNT; CDR2 reads YYREEE (reference sequence). V lost 0 bases, J lost 4 bases, and 14 bases lay in between. This CDR3 reads CASSLGGGEGYNEQFF. The CDR3 bases are TGTGCCAGCAGCTTGGGTGGGGGAGAGGGGTACAATGAGCAGTTCTTC.